Shown below are 30 T cell receptor beta chains from a single sample sequenced in a study of shared clonotypes between healthy human individuals. TCRdb's table, derived via immunoSEQ multiplex PCR, lists solely in-frame clones and lacks some. The sample includes approximately 2.5 million clones, roughly 92% seen only once; the top ten take 0.14%. Sequenced sample: naive CD4+ T cells sorted from blood. Described subset: CD45RA+ positively selected. These TCRs come from a man between 18 and 35 years old in good health.

This clone has more than one count but fewer than ten. Different DNA sequences within this sample yield the same CDR3. V usage is TRBV18 and J usage is TRBJ1-1; D ambiguous. V was cut by 1 base and J by 1 base, with 4 bases left in between. This CDR3 has 13 residues. CDR1 and CDR2 (germline): KGHSH, LQKENI. Here the CDR3 DNA reads TGTGCCAGCTCACCACAGCAGAACACTGAAGCTTTCTTT. Its protein is CASSPQQNTEAFF. Combining the CDR3 with reference TRBV18 and TRBJ1-1 gives the whole variable domain NAGVMQNPRHLVRRRGQEARLRCSPMKGHSHVYWYRQLPEEGLKFMVYLQKENIIDESGMPKERFSAEFPKEGPSILRIQQVVRGDSAAYFCASSPQQNTEAFFGQGTRLTVV.

The J gene is TRBJ1-5, the V gene TRBV21-1; TRBD1 is the table's D call, not checked against the DNA. TRBV21-1 is annotated as a pseudogene. CDR3 length equals 17 residues. The CDR3 spells CASSNTYRGTANQPQHF. The CDR3 coding sequence is TGTGCCAGCAGCAACACTTACAGGGGAACCGCCAATCAGCCCCAGCATTTT.

This clone appeared once. The chain links TRBV5-1 to TRBJ2-2; 12 bases line up with TRBD2. The V gene end was trimmed by 4 bases and the J gene end by 3 bases; junction bases not matched to a gene: 13. Germline lookup yields CDR1 SGHRS and CDR2 YFSETQ. The CDR3 is made up of 19 amino acids. Written as DNA, the CDR3 is TGCGCCAGCAGCCACACTAGCGGGGGGCTTACGACCCACACCGGGGAGCTGTTTTTT. Residues: CASSHTSGGLTTHTGELFF.

This clone was seen more than once but under ten times. The chain joins TRBV6-5 to TRBJ1-5; D is uncertain. The length of the CDR3 is 13 residues. The V end lost 6 bases, the J end lost 3 bases, and 9 bases lay between the germline ends. CDR1 is MNHEY, CDR2 SVGAGI, per germline. CDR3 DNA: TGTGCCAGCAGGGTGGGGATCAATCAGCCCCAGCATTTT. Translation: CASRVGINQPQHF.

The chain uses TRBV10-2 and TRBJ1-5; D unclear. In germline, CDR1 is WSHSY, CDR2 SAAADI. The V end lost 2 bases, the J end lost 6 bases, and 17 bases lay between the germline ends. The CDR3 extends over 16 amino acids. The CDR3 DNA sequence: TGCGCCAGCAGTGAGGGACCCCCAAATCGAGGTCAGCCCCAGCATTTT. Amino acids: CASSEGPPNRGQPQHF.

The chain combines TRBV30 with TRBJ2-7, with TRBD2 identical over 9 bases. This CDR3 is 13 amino acids long. V was clipped by 3 bases and J by 3 bases; unmatched bases: 3. Germline lookup yields CDR1 GTSNPN and CDR2 SVGIG (reference sequence). CDR3 amino acids: CAWRNSGGYEQYF. The CDR3 nucleotides are TGTGCCTGGAGAAATAGCGGGGGCTACGAGCAGTACTTC.

As DNA, the CDR3 is TGTGCCAGCCGGGAGATGGGACAAAACACCGGGGAGCTGTTTTTT. Translated, it gives CASREMGQNTGELFF. The chain couples TRBV7-9 to TRBJ2-2; either TRBD1 or TRBD2 may supply D (6 bases each). CDR3 size: 15 residues. Between the trimmed V and J ends, which lost 8 bases and 2 bases, there was a span of 15 bases. From germline, CDR1 is SEHNR and CDR2 FQNEAQ (reference sequence). Complete variable domain (other parts from reference TRBV7-9 and TRBJ2-2): DTGVSQNPRHKITKRGQNVTFRCDPISEHNRLYWYRQTLGQGPEFLTYFQNEAQLEKSRLLSDRFSAERPKGSFSTLEIQRTEQGDSAMYLCASREMGQNTGELFFGEGSRLTVL.

The genes are TRBV5-8 and TRBJ1-5; maybe TRBD1 (6 bases). Germline V lookup: CDR1 SGHTS, CDR2 YDEGEE. V was trimmed by 4 bases and J by 6 bases, leaving 11 bases between them. The CDR3 is 13 residues long. CDR3 residues: CASSLNRVQPQHF. CDR3 in DNA: TGTGCCAGCAGCCTAAACAGGGTTCAGCCCCAGCATTTT.

V gene TRBV9 combines with J gene TRBJ1-3; 10 bases fit TRBD1. Germline CDR1 and CDR2: SGDLS and YYNGEE. The CDR3 extends over 16 amino acids. V was clipped by 3 bases and J by 3 bases; unmatched bases: 6. CDR3 residues: CASSATTGGGGNTIYF. As DNA, the CDR3 is TGTGCCAGCAGCGCGACGACAGGGGGCGGTGGAAACACCATATATTTT.

The chain carries TRBV2 and TRBJ2-3, with D possibly being TRBD2 (5 bases). This CDR3 contains 14 residues. V was clipped by 6 bases and J by 6 bases, with 16 bases between them. Germline CDR1 reads SNHLY; CDR2 reads FYNNEI. The DNA of the CDR3 is TGTGCCAGCAGGGCGAGGCTAGCATTGGATACGCAGTATTTT. Encoded protein: CASRARLALDTQYF. The variable domain in full, with the rest retrieved from reference TRBV2 and TRBJ2-3, is EPEVTQTPSHQVTQMGQEVILRCVPISNHLYFYWYRQILGQKVEFLVSFYNNEISEKSEIFDDQFSVERPDGSNFTLKIRSTKLEDSAMYFCASRARLALDTQYFGPGTRLTVL.

This chain uses TRBV29-1 with TRBJ1-2; the D is unclear. CDR1 and CDR2 from the germline V gene are SQVTM and ANQGSEA. With 4 bases removed from V and 6 bases from J, the gap between germline ends came to 15 bases. The CDR3 extends over 13 amino acids. CDR3 sequence: CSVGPRLVDGYTF. The CDR3 DNA reads TGCAGCGTTGGGCCGCGGCTAGTCGATGGCTACACCTTC.

To note about this clone: The sample has other DNA sequences that encode this CDR3 too. The chain has TRBV5-1 and TRBJ2-5; 11 bases align to TRBD2. Per the germline V gene, CDR1 is SGHRS and CDR2 is YFSETQ. V was clipped by 2 bases and J by 0 bases; unmatched bases: 0. CDR3 length: 15 residues. CDR3 loop: CASSFSGGDQETQYF. CDR3 DNA sequence: TGCGCCAGCAGCTTTAGCGGGGGGGACCAAGAGACCCAGTACTTC.

About this clone itself: Other DNA sequences in the sample encode the same CDR3. This sequence joins TRBV6-6 and TRBJ2-7; 11 bases fit TRBD2. Looked up from germline, CDR1 is MNHNY and CDR2 is SVGAGI (reference sequence). The CDR3 loop spans 15 amino acids. Germline trimming cut 6 bases from V and 0 bases from J; bases unmatched to any gene: 4. The DNA for the CDR3 is TGTGCCAGCAGGCCCGGGACTAGCGGCTCCTACGAGCAGTACTTC. Protein: CASRPGTSGSYEQYF.

The CDR3 coding sequence is TGTGCCAGCAGACAAGTGGCCGGGACAGGGGGCCCCTATGGCTACACCTTC. Translating it yields CASRQVAGTGGPYGYTF. The J gene is TRBJ1-2, the V gene TRBV28, with 12 positions matching TRBD1. CDR1 and CDR2 (germline): MDHEN, SYDVKM. J was trimmed by 4 bases and V by 6 bases; bases with no gene match: 12. The CDR3 totals 17 residues.

V gene TRBV18 combines with J gene TRBJ2-2, with TRBD2 matching 14 bases. V was clipped by 8 bases and J by 0 bases; unmatched bases: 2. This CDR3 comprises 16 residues. Germline lookup yields CDR1 KGHSH and CDR2 LQKENI. CDR3 DNA: TGTGCCAGCGGACTAGCGGGGGGAGCGAACACCGGGGAGCTGTTTTTT. Its protein is CASGLAGGANTGELFF.

This clone was observed once. The chain uses TRBV6-1 and TRBJ1-1, with no clear D. Deletions cut 5 bases from V and 0 bases from J, with 10 bases between. The length of the CDR3 is 14 residues. The germline gives CDR1 MNHNS, CDR2 SASEGT. CDR3 sequence: CASSPQKMNTEAFF. The CDR3 DNA reads as TGTGCCAGCAGTCCCCAGAAGATGAACACTGAAGCTTTCTTT.

This clone was recorded only once. V is TRBV4-3 and J is TRBJ2-2, with 14 positions matching TRBD2. J was trimmed by 7 bases and V by 4 bases; bases with no gene match: 5. Germline V gives CDR1 LGHNA, CDR2 YSLEER. The CDR3 has 16 residues. The CDR3 protein is CASSRGTSGGGGELFF. The DNA for the CDR3 is TGCGCCAGCAGCCGAGGGACTAGCGGGGGAGGCGGGGAGCTGTTTTTT.

The rearrangement joins TRBV6-6 to TRBJ1-6, with 8 bases fitting TRBD1. CDR1 MNHNY and CDR2 SVGAGI come from the germline V gene (reference sequence). This CDR3 has 14 residues. The trim removed 5 bases at V and 9 bases at J, leaving 6 bases unmatched. CDR3 nucleotides: TGTGCCAGCAGTGCGGACAGGGAGCGTTCACCCCTCCACTTT. This encodes CASSADRERSPLHF.

This clone was seen only a few times. The rearrangement joins TRBV30 to TRBJ1-1; no reliable D call. Germline V lookup: CDR1 GTSNPN, CDR2 SVGIG (reference sequence). There are 11 residues in the CDR3. V lost 4 bases, J lost 3 bases, and 6 bases lay in between. The DNA of the CDR3 is TGTGCCTGGAACGGGGACACTGAAGCTTTCTTT. Translated: CAWNGDTEAFF.

The rearrangement uses TRBV5-1 and TRBJ1-1; no firm D call. Germline V lookup: CDR1 SGHRS, CDR2 YFSETQ. V was clipped by 0 bases and J by 1 base, with 7 bases between them. This CDR3 contains 14 residues. In nucleotides, the CDR3 is TGCGCCAGCAGCTTGGATGAGGGGAACACTGAAGCTTTCTTT. It translates to CASSLDEGNTEAFF.

A note on this clone: Other nucleotide sequences from this sample produce the same CDR3. The CDR3 loop reads CASSLSRDNQPQHF. The CDR3 nucleotides are TGTGCCAGCAGCTTGAGCCGGGACAATCAGCCCCAGCATTTT. The V and J genes are TRBV7-2 and TRBJ1-5; D uncertain. Trimming left V 3 bases short and J 3 bases short, with 9 bases between. CDR1 is SGHTA, CDR2 FQGNSA, per germline. The CDR3 length is 14 residues.

This chain's CDR3 is CASSFGTSTGELFF. The CDR3 nucleotides are TGTGCCAGCAGCTTTGGGACGAGCACCGGGGAGCTGTTTTTT. V is TRBV7-3 and J is TRBJ2-2; D tentatively fits TRBD1 or TRBD2 (5 bases each). From germline, CDR1 is SGHTA and CDR2 FQGTGA. Deletions cut 3 bases from V and 4 bases from J, with 9 bases between. This CDR3 has 14 residues.

This sequence joins TRBV6-1 and TRBJ2-5, with 8 bases fitting TRBD2. Germline loops: CDR1 MNHNS, CDR2 SASEGT. With V trimmed by 4 bases and J by 5 bases, 6 bases remained unmatched. There are 14 residues in the CDR3. This chain's CDR3 is CASSVGLGGETQYF. Written as DNA, the CDR3 is TGTGCCAGCAGTGTGGGACTAGGAGGCGAGACCCAGTACTTC.

The chain couples TRBV5-6 to TRBJ2-5, with 11 bases matching TRBD1. In germline, CDR1 is SGHDT, CDR2 YYEEEE. Trimming removed 4 bases from V and 1 base from J; junction bases left unmatched: 3. The CDR3 contains 15 residues. CDR3 amino acids: CASSTGTGGQETQYF. The CDR3 DNA is TGTGCCAGCAGCACCGGGACAGGGGGCCAAGAGACCCAGTACTTC.

The rearrangement links TRBV6-6 to TRBJ1-5; D possibly corresponds to TRBD1 (5 bases). CDR3 size: 16 residues. The germline V gene encodes CDR1 MNHNY and CDR2 SVGAGI (reference sequence). The ends were cut back, 8 bases at V and 2 bases at J, with 19 bases in the middle. CDR3 in amino acids: CASGWGRVEGNQPQHF. The CDR3, as DNA: TGTGCCAGCGGCTGGGGCAGGGTAGAAGGCAATCAGCCCCAGCATTTT.

The chain carries TRBV5-4 and TRBJ2-3, with 8 bases identical to TRBD2. The germline V gene encodes CDR1 SGHNT and CDR2 YYREEE (reference sequence). The CDR3 sequence is 14 residues long. V gave up 7 bases and J gave up 2 bases; unmatched junction bases: 6. For the CDR3, the DNA is TGTGCCAGCGTTTCGGGAGGGACCACAGATACGCAGTATTTT. It encodes CASVSGGTTDTQYF. The whole variable domain, filled in from reference TRBV5-4 and TRBJ2-3, reads ETGVTQSPTHLIKTRGQQVTLRCSSQSGHNTVSWYQQALGQGPQFIFQYYREEENGRGNFPPRFSGLQFPNYSSELNVNALELDDSALYLCASVSGGTTDTQYFGPGTRLTVL.

This clone was recorded once. The V call is TRBV5-8, the J call TRBJ2-7; D gene ambiguous. The V and J ends lost 1 base and 2 bases respectively, with 7 bases between them. CDR1 and CDR2 (germline): SGHTS, YDEGEE. The CDR3 is 13 amino acids. The CDR3 DNA sequence: TGTGCCAGCAGCTTGATTGCGGCCTACGAGCAGTACTTC. This codes for CASSLIAAYEQYF.

For this clone: The junction differs from germline at one of its ends, possibly a read error. The CDR3 DNA follows: TGTGCTAGCAGCTTAGGGGGGCCATCTCTCCACGAGCAGTACTTC. This sequence encodes CASSLGGPSLHEQYF. The J gene is TRBJ2-7, the V gene TRBV7-7; either TRBD1 or TRBD2 may fit D (6 bases each). There are 15 residues in the CDR3. Germline CDR1 and CDR2: SSHAT and FNYEAQ (reference sequence).

The rearrangement uses TRBV7-9 and TRBJ2-1; perhaps TRBD2 as D (7 bases). Germline V gene sequence: CDR1 SEHNR, CDR2 FQNEAQ (reference sequence). V lost 5 bases, J lost 5 bases, and 22 bases lay in between. CDR3 length equals 17 residues. The CDR3 sequence: CASSPGGLEGVNNEQFF. The CDR3 bases are TGTGCCAGCAGCCCCGGGGGGCTCGAAGGTGTGAACAATGAGCAGTTCTTC.

This chain connects TRBV5-1 to TRBJ2-7, with D possibly being TRBD1 (6 bases). Germline V gene sequence: CDR1 SGHRS, CDR2 YFSETQ. This CDR3 region has 13 residues. V shed 7 bases and J shed 3 bases, with 14 bases lying between them. DNA for the CDR3: TGCGCCAGCGGACGAAACAGGGACTACGAGCAGTACTTC. Translated, it gives CASGRNRDYEQYF.